The 17 T cell receptor beta chains below were found in one sample sequenced in a study of T cells in tuberculosis. Some clones are missing from TCRdb's copy, which holds only in-frame ones; the method was immunoSEQ multiplex PCR. This sample has tens of thousands of clones; approximately 91% occur once, and the top ten carry approximately 1.9%. After thawing and overnight rest, PBMC were stained with GMM-loaded CD1B tetramer, viability dye and anti-CD3 for sorting. The CD1B tetramers carried C32 glucose monomycolate purified from Rhodococcus equi. The sample was CD1b-GMM tetramer-negative cells sorted from PBMCs. The receptors were gathered from an adult woman with latent tuberculosis.

In nucleotides, the CDR3 is TGTGCCACCAGCAGCTCAAAACTAGCGGGGGGGCTAACAGATACGCAGTATTTT. Translation: CATSSSKLAGGLTDTQYF. The rearrangement uses TRBV15 and TRBJ2-3; 13 positions agree with TRBD2. V trimming: 3 bases; J trimming: 3 bases; junction bases outside the gene matches: 9. Germline CDR1 reads LNHNV; CDR2 reads YYDKDF (reference sequence). The CDR3 has 18 amino acids.

This chain links TRBV27 with TRBJ1-5; 7 bases match TRBD1. V lost 0 bases to trimming and J lost 6 bases; unmatched junction nucleotides: 5. This CDR3 has 15 amino acids. Germline V gene lookup returns CDR1 MNHEY and CDR2 SMNVEV (reference sequence). CDR3 DNA: TGTGCCAGCAGTTTATCGATACAGGGGAGTCAGCCCCAGCATTTT. Translation gives CASSLSIQGSQPQHF.

The rearrangement links TRBV6-1 to TRBJ2-5; perhaps TRBD1 as D (5 bases). Trimming cost V 7 bases and J 1 base, with 10 bases left between them. The germline CDR1 and CDR2 sequences are MNHNS and SASEGT. The CDR3 consists of 13 residues. CDR3 nucleotide sequence: TGTGCCAGCAATAGACAGATCCAAGAGACCCAGTACTTC. It is translated as CASNRQIQETQYF.

The V and J genes are TRBV16 and TRBJ1-1; possible D gene TRBD1, 6 bases. V was cut by 4 bases and J by 7 bases, with 13 bases left in between. CDR3 length: 13 residues. CDR1 is KGHSY and CDR2 is FQNENV in the germline V gene. The CDR3 loop reads CASSRTGYVEAFF. The CDR3 DNA reads as TGTGCCAGCAGCCGCACAGGGTATGTTGAAGCTTTCTTT.

This chain uses TRBV4-1 with TRBJ2-3; TRBD1 aligns across 11 bases. CDR1 and CDR2 from the germline V gene are MGHRA and YSYEKL. There are 16 residues in the CDR3. Trimming took 7 bases from V and 5 from J; bases not matched to a gene: 11. The CDR3 sequence is CASTPSPGQGGDTQYF. The CDR3 bases are TGCGCCAGCACACCTTCTCCGGGACAGGGGGGAGATACGCAGTATTTT.

The CDR3 DNA reads TGTGCCAGCAGGACGTTGACAGCATTTAATGAAAAACTGTTTTTT. Residues: CASRTLTAFNEKLFF. The chain recombines TRBV6-1 with TRBJ1-4; D is perhaps TRBD1 (5 bases). The CDR3 spans 15 residues. Germline CDR1 MNHNS, CDR2 SASEGT. The V end lost 6 bases, the J end lost 4 bases, and 15 bases lay between the germline ends.

A word on this clone: This CDR3 is missing its conserved last phenylalanine or tryptophan, likely due to a read error. The rearrangement joins TRBV27 to TRBJ1-2; D is perhaps TRBD1 (6 bases). Germline V lookup: CDR1 MNHEY, CDR2 SMNVEV (reference sequence). This CDR3 is 15 amino acids long. Between the trimmed V and J ends, which lost 3 bases and 4 bases, there was a span of 15 bases. CDR3 sequence: CASSFTPTGSYGYTL. The CDR3 DNA follows: TGTGCCAGCAGTTTCACGCCAACAGGGTCCTATGGCTACACCCTC.

The CDR3 loop is CASSPSGGARDEQFF. The CDR3 DNA reads TGTGCCAGCAGCCCTAGCGGGGGGGCTCGTGATGAGCAGTTCTTC. The chain recombines TRBV7-9 with TRBJ2-1; 12 nucleotides line up with TRBD2. V trimming: 5 bases; J trimming: 8 bases; junction bases outside the gene matches: 7. The CDR3 extends over 15 amino acids. Germline V gives CDR1 SEHNR, CDR2 FQNEAQ (reference sequence).

The chain employs TRBV19 and TRBJ2-4, with 7 bases that match TRBD1. V gave up 6 bases and J gave up 3 bases; unmatched junction bases: 8. This CDR3 contains 15 residues. CDR1 and CDR2 from the germline V gene are LNHDA and SQIVND (reference sequence). This CDR3 reads CASRKDREGKNIQYF. The CDR3 coding sequence is TGTGCCAGTAGGAAAGACAGGGAAGGCAAAAACATTCAGTACTTC. The variable domain in full, completed from reference TRBV19 and TRBJ2-4, reads DGGITQSPKYLFRKEGQNVTLSCEQNLNHDAMYWYRQDPGQGLRLIYYSQIVNDFQKGDIAEGYSVSREKKESFPLTVTSAQKNPTAFYLCASRKDREGKNIQYFGAGTRLSVL.

This clone was observed once. The chain joins TRBV2 to TRBJ2-7; a possible D gene is TRBD2 (5 bases). Germline loops: CDR1 SNHLY, CDR2 FYNNEI. V lost 8 bases and J 2 bases, leaving 16 bases between the germline ends. The CDR3 loop spans 14 amino acids. In DNA form, the CDR3 reads TGTGCCAGCGCAACGTGGGAGAACCCCTACGAGCAGTACTTC. It is translated as CASATWENPYEQYF.

This clone was recorded once. The CDR3 region is CASSETAPLRAFF. Written as DNA, the CDR3 is TGTGCCAGCAGTGAGACAGCCCCATTGCGAGCTTTCTTT. The chain recombines TRBV2 with TRBJ1-1; D is possibly TRBD1 (5 bases). The V end was cut by 3 bases, the J end by 10 bases, with 15 bases between. This CDR3 has 13 residues. CDR1 SNHLY and CDR2 FYNNEI come from the germline V gene.

This clone is a singleton in its sample. The chain employs TRBV27 and TRBJ1-6; D is perhaps TRBD1 (5 bases). The CDR3 has 12 amino acids. Germline CDR1 MNHEY, CDR2 SMNVEV (reference sequence). The V gene lost 3 bases and the J gene lost 8 bases, with 5 bases spanning the gap. CDR3 DNA sequence: TGTGCCAGCAGTTTCAGGGATTCACCCCTCCACTTT. This gives the protein CASSFRDSPLHF.

This chain joins TRBV7-8 and TRBJ2-6, with D possibly TRBD1 on 5 matching bases. With 0 bases removed from V and 1 base from J, the gap between germline ends came to 10 bases. This CDR3 region has 17 residues. CDR1 is SGHVS and CDR2 is FQNEAQ in the germline V gene. The chain's CDR3 is CASSLAKGVSGANVLTF. In DNA form, the CDR3 reads TGTGCCAGCAGCTTAGCGAAAGGGGTATCTGGGGCCAACGTCCTGACTTTC.

V and J are TRBV11-3 and TRBJ2-5, with 11 bases fitting TRBD2. This CDR3 is 16 amino acids long. Germline values: CDR1 SGHNT, CDR2 YENEEA. J was trimmed by 2 bases and V by 5 bases; bases with no gene match: 7. CDR3 in amino acids: CASSRSGGASQETQYF. The CDR3, as DNA: TGTGCCAGCAGCCGTAGCGGGGGGGCCTCACAAGAGACCCAGTACTTC.

The rearrangement uses TRBV4-2 and TRBJ2-5; D is perhaps TRBD2 (6 bases). The V gene lost 4 bases and the J gene lost 2 bases, with 17 bases spanning the gap. The CDR3 sequence is 16 residues long. Germline-derived CDR1 and CDR2 are LGHNA and YNFKEQ. CDR3 in amino acids: CASSLWARAGQETQYF. The CDR3 DNA sequence: TGTGCCAGCAGCCTGTGGGCCAGGGCGGGACAAGAGACCCAGTACTTC.

The chain recombines TRBV5-4 with TRBJ1-1; 11 bases are a match to TRBD1. The germline V gene encodes CDR1 SGHNT and CDR2 YYREEE (reference sequence). The CDR3 loop spans 17 amino acids. The V segment lost 4 bases and the J segment 5 bases; nucleotides outside the gene matches: 13. CDR3 bases: TGTGCCAGCAGCCTTCGGGACAGGGGGAGATCGGGGACTGAAGCTTTCTTT. Its protein product is CASSLRDRGRSGTEAFF.

This chain uses TRBV4-1 with TRBJ2-5; 10 positions agree with TRBD2. Looked up from germline, CDR1 is MGHRA and CDR2 is YSYEKL. The ends lost 4 bases at V and 14 bases at J; junction bases unmatched: 7. There are 12 residues in the CDR3. CDR3 protein: CASSRNSGGPYF. CDR3 nucleotide sequence: TGCGCCAGCAGCCGAAATAGCGGGGGGCCCTACTTC.